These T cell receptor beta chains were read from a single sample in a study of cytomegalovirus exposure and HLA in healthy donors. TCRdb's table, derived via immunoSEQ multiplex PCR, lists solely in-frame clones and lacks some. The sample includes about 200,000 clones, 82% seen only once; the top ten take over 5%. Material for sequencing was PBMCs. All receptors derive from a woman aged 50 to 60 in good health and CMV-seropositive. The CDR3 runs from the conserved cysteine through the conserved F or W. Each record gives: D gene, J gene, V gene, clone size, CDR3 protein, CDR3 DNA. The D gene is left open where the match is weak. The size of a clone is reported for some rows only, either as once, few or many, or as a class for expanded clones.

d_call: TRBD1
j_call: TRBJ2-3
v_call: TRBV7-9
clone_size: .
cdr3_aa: CASSAAGGTQYF
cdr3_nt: TGTGCCAGCAGCGCTGCAGGGGGAACGCAGTATTTT

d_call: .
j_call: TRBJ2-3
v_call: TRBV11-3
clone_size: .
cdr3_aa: CASSLNGASTDTQYF
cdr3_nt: TGTGCCAGCAGCTTAAATGGGGCCTCCACAGATACGCAGTATTTT

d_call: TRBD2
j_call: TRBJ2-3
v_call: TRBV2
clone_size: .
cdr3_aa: CASSQGLAGGHF
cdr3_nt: TGTGCCAGCAGTCAGGGACTAGCGGGGGGACATTTT

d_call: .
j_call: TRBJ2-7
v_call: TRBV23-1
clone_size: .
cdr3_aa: CASSHGVWYEQYF
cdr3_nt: TGCGCCAGCAGTCACGGGGTGTGGTACGAGCAGTACTTC

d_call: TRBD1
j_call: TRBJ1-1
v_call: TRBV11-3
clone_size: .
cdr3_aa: CASSRQGTEAFF
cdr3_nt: TGTGCCAGCAGCCGACAGGGAACTGAAGCTTTCTTT

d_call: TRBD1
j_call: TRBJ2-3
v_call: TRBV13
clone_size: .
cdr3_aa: CASSWTGGDTQYF
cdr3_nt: TGTGCCAGCAGTTGGACAGGGGGGGATACGCAGTATTTT

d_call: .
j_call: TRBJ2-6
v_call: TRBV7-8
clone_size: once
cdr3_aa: CASSYTGFSEGANVLTF
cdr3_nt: TGTGCCAGCAGCTATACAGGGTTTTCGGAAGGGGCCAACGTCCTGACTTTC

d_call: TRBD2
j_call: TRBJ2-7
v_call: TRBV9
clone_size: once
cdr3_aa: CASSPTSGGSYEQYF
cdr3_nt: TGTGCCAGCAGCCCCACTAGCGGGGGGTCCTACGAGCAGTACTTC

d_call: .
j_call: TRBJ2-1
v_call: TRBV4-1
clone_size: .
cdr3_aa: CASSQVGARGYNEQFF
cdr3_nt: TGCGCCAGCAGCCAAGTGGGAGCCAGGGGCTACAATGAGCAGTTCTTC

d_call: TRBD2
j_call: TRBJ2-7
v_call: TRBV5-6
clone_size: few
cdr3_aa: CASSARLAGGQEQYF
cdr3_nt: TGTGCCAGCAGCGCCCGACTAGCGGGGGGGCAGGAGCAGTACTTC

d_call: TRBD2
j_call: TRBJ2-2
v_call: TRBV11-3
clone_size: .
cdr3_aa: CASSPSAGSTGELFF
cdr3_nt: TGTGCCAGCAGCCCATCAGCGGGGAGCACCGGGGAGCTGTTTTTT

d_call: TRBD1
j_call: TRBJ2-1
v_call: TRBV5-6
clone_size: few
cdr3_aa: CASSLRRTGAESSYNEQFF
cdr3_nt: TGTGCCAGCAGCTTGAGGCGGACAGGGGCCGAGAGCTCCTACAATGAGCAGTTCTTC

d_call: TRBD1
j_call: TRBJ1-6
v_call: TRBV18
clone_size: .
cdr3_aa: CASSHLDRNNSPLHF
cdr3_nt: TGTGCCAGCTCACACCTGGACAGGAATAATTCACCCCTCCACTTT

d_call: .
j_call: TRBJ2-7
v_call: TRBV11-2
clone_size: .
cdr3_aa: CASSGTTSGEQYF
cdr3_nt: TGTGCCAGCAGCGGGACAACCTCGGGGGAGCAGTACTTC

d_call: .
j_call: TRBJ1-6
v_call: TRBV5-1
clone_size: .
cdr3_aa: CASSEGSSYNSPLHF
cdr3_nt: TGCGCCAGCAGCGAGGGCAGCTCCTATAATTCACCCCTCCACTTT

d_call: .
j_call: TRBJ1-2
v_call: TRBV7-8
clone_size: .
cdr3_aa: CASSFVGDGYTF
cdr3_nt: TGTGCCAGCAGCTTCGTCGGGGATGGCTACACCTTC

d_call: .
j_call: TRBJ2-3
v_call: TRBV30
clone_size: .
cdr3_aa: CAWSVSGTRTDTQYF
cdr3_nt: TGTGCCTGGAGTGTATCGGGGACTCGCACAGATACGCAGTATTTT

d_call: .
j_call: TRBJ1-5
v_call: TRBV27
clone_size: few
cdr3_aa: CASRPIEGVSGNQPQHF
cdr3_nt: TGTGCCAGCAGACCTATAGAGGGGGTATCCGGCAATCAGCCCCAGCATTTT

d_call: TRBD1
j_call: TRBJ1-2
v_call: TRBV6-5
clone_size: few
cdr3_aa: CASTPDRGRGGYTF
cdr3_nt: TGTGCCAGCACTCCGGACAGGGGGAGGGGTGGCTACACCTTC

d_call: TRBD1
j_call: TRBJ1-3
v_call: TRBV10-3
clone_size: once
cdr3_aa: CAISSTPGGFGNTIYF
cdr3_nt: TGTGCCATCAGCTCCACCCCAGGGGGCTTTGGAAACACCATATATTTT

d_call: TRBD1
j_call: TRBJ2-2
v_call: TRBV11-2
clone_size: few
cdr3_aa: CASGKIQGAAGELFF
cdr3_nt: TGTGCCAGCGGAAAAATACAGGGGGCGGCCGGGGAGCTGTTTTTT

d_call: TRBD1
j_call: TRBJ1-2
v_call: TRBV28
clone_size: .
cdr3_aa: CASINKRTGRSYTF
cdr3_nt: TGTGCCAGCATCAACAAAAGGACAGGGAGGTCCTACACCTTC

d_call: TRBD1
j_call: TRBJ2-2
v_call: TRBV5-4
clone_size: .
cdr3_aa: CASRGTGLTGELFF
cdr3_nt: TGTGCCAGCAGGGGGACAGGGCTCACCGGGGAGCTGTTTTTT

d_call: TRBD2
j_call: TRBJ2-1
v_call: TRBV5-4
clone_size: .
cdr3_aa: CASTLGTSELSEQFF
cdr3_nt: TGTGCCAGCACCCTCGGGACTAGCGAACTCAGTGAGCAGTTCTTC

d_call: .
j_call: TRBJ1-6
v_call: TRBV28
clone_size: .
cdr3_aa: CASSLDSSYNSPLHF
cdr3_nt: TGTGCCAGCAGCCTTGACAGCTCCTATAATTCACCCCTCCACTTT

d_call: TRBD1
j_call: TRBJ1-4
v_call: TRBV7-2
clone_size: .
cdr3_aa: CASSLRPGTGMGEKLFF
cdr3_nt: TGTGCCAGCAGCTTACGTCCCGGGACAGGGATGGGTGAAAAACTGTTTTTT

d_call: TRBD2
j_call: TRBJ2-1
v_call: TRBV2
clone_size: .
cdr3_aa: CASRTSGRGHGEQFF
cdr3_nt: TGTGCCAGCAGGACTAGCGGGAGGGGCCACGGGGAGCAGTTCTTC